This is a list of T cell receptor beta chains from one sample in a study of cytomegalovirus exposure and HLA in healthy donors. The method was immunoSEQ multiplex PCR; TCRdb's version includes in-frame clones alone and lacks a portion of them. The sample lists roughly 110,000 clones, around 70% occurring once. Sequenced: PBMCs. The receptor set was obtained from a boy between 10 and 17 years old in good health and CMV-seronegative. Both conserved end residues are part of each CDR3. The order of the fields is J gene, clone size, D gene, V gene, CDR3 protein, CDR3 DNA. A D gene is named only where the DNA matches it firmly. Expanded clones get a size class; other rows say once, few or many, or leave the size out.

TRBJ2-1 | . | . | TRBV7-9 | CASSSRRGYEQFF | TGTGCCAGCAGCTCCCGCCGAGGCTATGAGCAGTTCTTC
TRBJ1-1 | . | . | TRBV28 | CASSFKEGEAFF | TGTGCCAGCAGTTTTAAAGAGGGTGAAGCTTTCTTT
TRBJ2-5 | . | . | TRBV14 | CASSQDIRVSQETQYF | TGTGCCAGCAGCCAAGATATCAGGGTATCGCAAGAGACCCAGTACTTC
TRBJ2-1 | . | . | TRBV5-6 | CASSLGSGGGYNEQFF | TGTGCCAGCAGCTTGGGTTCAGGGGGAGGTTACAATGAGCAGTTCTTC
TRBJ2-3 | . | TRBD1 | TRBV6-5 | CASRTGTNTQYF | TGTGCCAGCAGGACAGGGACAAATACGCAGTATTTT
TRBJ2-5 | . | . | TRBV30 | CAWSATDLETQYF | TGTGCCTGGAGTGCGACAGACTTAGAGACCCAGTACTTC
TRBJ2-1 | . | TRBD1 | TRBV2 | CASSSGQAVVREQFF | TGTGCCAGCAGCTCCGGACAGGCGGTCGTTCGTGAGCAGTTCTTC
TRBJ1-4 | many | TRBD1 | TRBV4-3 | CASSQDWAGTAHNEKLFF | TGCGCCAGCAGCCAAGATTGGGCCGGGACAGCACATAATGAAAAACTGTTTTTT
TRBJ1-1 | . | . | TRBV2 | CASSAQGNTEAFF | TGTGCCAGCAGTGCACAGGGGAACACTGAAGCTTTCTTT
TRBJ2-7 | . | TRBD2 | TRBV5-4 | CASSAGTSGAYEQYF | TGTGCCAGCAGCGCCGGGACTAGCGGGGCCTACGAGCAGTACTTC
TRBJ2-7 | few | . | TRBV2 | CASSYSYEQYF | TGTGCCAGCAGTTACAGCTACGAGCAGTACTTC
TRBJ1-2 | . | . | TRBV15 | CATSRESQVLNYGYTF | TGTGCCACCAGCAGAGAGAGTCAGGTGCTGAACTATGGCTACACCTTC
TRBJ2-5 | . | TRBD2 | TRBV7-6 | CASSLKRLAGQETQYF | TGTGCCAGCAGCTTGAAAAGACTAGCGGGACAAGAGACCCAGTACTTC
TRBJ1-4 | . | . | TRBV30 | CAWSPQGGLNEKLFF | TGTGCCTGGAGTCCCCAGGGAGGTCTTAATGAAAAACTGTTTTTT
TRBJ1-2 | . | . | TRBV4-1 | CASSQQGLDYGYTF | TGCGCCAGCAGCCAGCAGGGGCTGGACTATGGCTACACCTTC
TRBJ2-3 | few | TRBD2 | TRBV19 | CASSIGLTSGSETDTQYF | TGTGCCAGTAGTATAGGGCTGACTAGCGGGAGTGAAACAGATACGCAGTATTTT
TRBJ1-1 | . | . | TRBV18 | CASAPLQTINTEAFF | TGTGCCAGCGCACCTTTACAGACGATTAACACTGAAGCTTTCTTT
TRBJ1-2 | . | . | TRBV30 | CAWNPYIGYYGYTF | TGTGCCTGGAACCCGTACATTGGTTACTATGGCTACACCTTC
TRBJ2-1 | . | TRBD2 | TRBV13 | CASSLGSGRDNEQFF | TGTGCCAGCAGCTTAGGTAGCGGGCGTGACAATGAGCAGTTCTTC
TRBJ1-5 | . | . | TRBV28 | CASSSLGLGASQPQHF | TGTGCCAGCAGTTCCCTAGGCCTGGGGGCGTCCCAGCCCCAGCATTTT
TRBJ1-2 | . | . | TRBV6-5 | CASSPYRKNYGYTF | TGTGCCAGCAGTCCTTACAGGAAAAACTATGGCTACACCTTC
TRBJ2-2 | few | TRBD2 | TRBV30 | CAWSVFSGGAENTGELFF | TGTGCCTGGAGTGTATTTAGCGGGGGGGCCGAGAACACCGGGGAGCTGTTTTTT
TRBJ1-5 | . | TRBD1 | TRBV27 | CASSFRFPQGVDQPQHF | TGTGCCAGCAGTTTTCGCTTTCCGCAGGGGGTAGACCAGCCCCAGCATTTT
TRBJ1-2 | . | TRBD1 | TRBV4-3 | CASSHATGTGGFDGYTF | TGCGCCAGCAGCCACGCGACCGGGACAGGGGGCTTCGATGGCTACACCTTC